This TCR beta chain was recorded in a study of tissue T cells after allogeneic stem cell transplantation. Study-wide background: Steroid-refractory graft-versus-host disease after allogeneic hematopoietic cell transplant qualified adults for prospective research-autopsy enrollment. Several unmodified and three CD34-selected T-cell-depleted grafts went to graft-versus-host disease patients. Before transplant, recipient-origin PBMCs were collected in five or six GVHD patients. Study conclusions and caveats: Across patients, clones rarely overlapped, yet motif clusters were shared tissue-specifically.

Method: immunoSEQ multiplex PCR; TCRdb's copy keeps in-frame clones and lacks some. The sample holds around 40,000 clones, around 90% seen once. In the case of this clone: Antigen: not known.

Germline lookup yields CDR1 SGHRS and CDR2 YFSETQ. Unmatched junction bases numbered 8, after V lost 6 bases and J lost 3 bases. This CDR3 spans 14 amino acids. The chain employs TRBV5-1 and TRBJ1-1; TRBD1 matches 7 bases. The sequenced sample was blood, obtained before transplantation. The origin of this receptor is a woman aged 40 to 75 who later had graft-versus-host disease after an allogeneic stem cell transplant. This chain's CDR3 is CASIRGQGDTEAFF. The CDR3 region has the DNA TGCGCCAGCATAAGGGGTCAGGGGGACACTGAAGCTTTCTTT.